A single sample is the source of the 5 T cell receptor beta chains below, sequenced in a study of molecular identifiers for immune sequencing clone quantification. MiXCR, applied by TCRdb to the PCR reads, yields one record per CDR3 protein. The sample lists hundreds of thousands of distinct CDR3 sequences, about 20% occurring once. Sequenced material: naive CD8+ T cells from blood, with Jurkat cell RNA spiked in. Subset indicated: FACS-sorted CD8+CD4-CCR7+CD45RA+ naive T cells. These receptors were taken from a human donor in good health. Some libraries in this study had Jurkat cell RNA spiked in.

This clonotype has ten or more counts. V gene TRBV20-1 combines with J gene TRBJ1-1; D might be TRBD1 (6 bases). This CDR3 comprises 15 residues. Trimming pared 1 base from V and 1 base from J, leaving 13 bases between. Germline CDR1 is DFQATT and CDR2 is SNEGSKA (reference sequence). The CDR3 sequence is CSARVLGGRNTEAFF. CDR3 DNA: TGCAGTGCTAGAGTTTTGGGGGGCCGGAACACTGAAGCTTTCTTT.

This clonotype has a handful of counts. The J gene is TRBJ2-7, the V gene TRBV7-9; D may be TRBD1 or TRBD2 (6 bases each). CDR1 and CDR2 from the germline V gene are SEHNR and FQNEAQ (reference sequence). V was cut by 1 base and J by 1 base, with 23 bases left in between. The CDR3 has 19 amino acids. Written as DNA, the CDR3 is TGTGCCAGCAGCTTAGTTGTCAAAGCCTCGACAGGAGGGTCCTACGAGCAGTACTTC. As protein: CASSLVVKASTGGSYEQYF.

This clonotype was recorded many times. The chain uses TRBV5-1 and TRBJ2-7; 7 bases agree with TRBD2. CDR1 is SGHRS and CDR2 is YFSETQ in the germline V gene. This CDR3 has 17 residues. After removal of 0 bases from V and 7 bases from J, the junction contained 16 bases not matched to a gene. CDR3 amino acids: CASSLAQSRDYLWEQYF. The CDR3 nucleotides read TGCGCCAGCAGCTTGGCCCAAAGCCGGGACTATCTCTGGGAGCAGTACTTC.

The rearrangement links TRBV11-2 to TRBJ2-3; 9 bases line up with TRBD2. This CDR3 is built from 16 residues. The V gene's germline CDR1 is SGHAT and CDR2 FQNNGV. The V and J ends lost 5 bases and 5 bases, in that order; junction bases with no gene match: 11. The CDR3: CASSDIASGNLDTQYF. In nucleotides, the CDR3 is TGTGCCAGCAGCGACATAGCTAGCGGGAATCTAGATACGCAGTATTTT.

Notes on this clonotype: A much larger clonotype is one base distant, so this may be a read error. V gene TRBV5-1 combines with J gene TRBJ2-3, with a possible D match to TRBD1 (6 bases). The DNA end is more similar to TRBJ1-5, so the J call may be wrong. Germline lookup yields CDR1 SGHRS and CDR2 YFSETQ. The CDR3 loop spans 15 amino acids. The CDR3 DNA sequence: TGCGCCAGCAGCTTGGAGGGGGGGTACACAGATACGCAGCATTTT. It specifies CASSLEGGYTDTQHF.